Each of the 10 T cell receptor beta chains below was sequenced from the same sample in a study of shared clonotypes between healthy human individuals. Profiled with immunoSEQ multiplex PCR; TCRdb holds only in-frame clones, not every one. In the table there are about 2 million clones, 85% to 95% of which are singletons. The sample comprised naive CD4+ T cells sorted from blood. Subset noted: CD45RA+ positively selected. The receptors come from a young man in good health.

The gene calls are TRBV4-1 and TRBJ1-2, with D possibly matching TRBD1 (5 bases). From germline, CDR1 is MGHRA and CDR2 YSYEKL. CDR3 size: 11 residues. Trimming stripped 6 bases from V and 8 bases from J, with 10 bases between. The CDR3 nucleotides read TGCGCCAGCAGTCCGGGGGTCGGCTACACCTTC. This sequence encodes CASSPGVGYTF.

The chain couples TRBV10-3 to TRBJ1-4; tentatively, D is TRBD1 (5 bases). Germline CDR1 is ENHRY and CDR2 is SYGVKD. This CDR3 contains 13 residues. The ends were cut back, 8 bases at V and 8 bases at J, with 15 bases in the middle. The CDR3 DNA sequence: TGTGCCATCTGTCCCAGGGCTGGGGAAAAACTGTTTTTT. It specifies CAICPRAGEKLFF.

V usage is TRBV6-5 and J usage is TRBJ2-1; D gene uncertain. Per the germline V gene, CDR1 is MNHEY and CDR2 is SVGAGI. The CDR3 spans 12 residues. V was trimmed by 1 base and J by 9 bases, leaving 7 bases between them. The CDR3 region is CASSYWVGEQFF. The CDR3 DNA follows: TGTGCCAGCAGTTACTGGGTTGGTGAGCAGTTCTTC.

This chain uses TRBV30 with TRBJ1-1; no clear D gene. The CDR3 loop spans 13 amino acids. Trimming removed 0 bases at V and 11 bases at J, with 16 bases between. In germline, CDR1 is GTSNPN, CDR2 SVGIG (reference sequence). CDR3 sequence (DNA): TGTGCCTGGAGTGTACGGAGGGTGGGAGAGGCTTTCTTT. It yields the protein CAWSVRRVGEAFF.

The CDR3 here is CASSLEDRGSTDTQYF. Here the CDR3 DNA reads TGTGCCAGCAGCTTGGAGGACAGGGGCAGCACAGATACGCAGTATTTT. V and J are TRBV5-6 and TRBJ2-3; 9 nucleotides match TRBD1. CDR3 size: 16 residues. Germline V gene lookup returns CDR1 SGHDT and CDR2 YYEEEE. V was clipped by 0 bases and J by 0 bases; unmatched bases: 2.

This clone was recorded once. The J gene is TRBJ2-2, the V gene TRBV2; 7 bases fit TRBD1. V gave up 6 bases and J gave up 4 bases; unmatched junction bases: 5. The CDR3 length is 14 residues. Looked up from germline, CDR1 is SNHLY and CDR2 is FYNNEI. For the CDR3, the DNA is TGTGCCAGCAGCTCGGGACAGTTCACCGGGGAGCTGTTTTTT. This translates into CASSSGQFTGELFF.

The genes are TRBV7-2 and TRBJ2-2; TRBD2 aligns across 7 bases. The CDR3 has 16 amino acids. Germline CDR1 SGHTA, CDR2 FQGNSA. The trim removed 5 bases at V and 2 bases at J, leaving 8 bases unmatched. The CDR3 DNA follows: TGTGCCAGCAGCCCCGTAAGCGGGGTTAACACCGGGGAGCTGTTTTTT. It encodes CASSPVSGVNTGELFF.

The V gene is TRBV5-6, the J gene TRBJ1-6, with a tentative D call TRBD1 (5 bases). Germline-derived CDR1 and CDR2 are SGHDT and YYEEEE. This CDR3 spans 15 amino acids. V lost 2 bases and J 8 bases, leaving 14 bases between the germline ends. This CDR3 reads CASSFWGSRDSPLHF. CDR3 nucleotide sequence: TGTGCCAGCAGCTTTTGGGGGTCAAGGGATTCACCCCTCCACTTT.

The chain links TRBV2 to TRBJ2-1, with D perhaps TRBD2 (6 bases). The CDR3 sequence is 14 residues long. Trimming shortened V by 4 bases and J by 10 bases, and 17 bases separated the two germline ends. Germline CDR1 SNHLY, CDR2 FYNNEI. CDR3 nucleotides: TGTGCCAGCAGTGCCCCCCAGGCGGGGCGGGAGCAGTTCTTC. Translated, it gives CASSAPQAGREQFF.

This CDR3 reads CASSSPGSGETQYF. DNA of the CDR3: TGTGCCAGCAGTTCGCCAGGGAGCGGAGAGACCCAGTACTTC. The V and J genes are TRBV28 and TRBJ2-5; D assignment may be TRBD1 or TRBD2 (5 bases each). The V end lost 4 bases, the J end lost 4 bases, and 13 bases lay between the germline ends. The germline gives CDR1 MDHEN, CDR2 SYDVKM. The CDR3 runs to 14 residues.